A selection of T cell receptor beta chains follows, all from one sample in a study of early T cells in non-severe SARS-CoV-2 infection. TCRdb itself ran the 5' RACE reads through MiXCR, one entry per CDR3 protein. In the table there are about 87,000 distinct CDR3 sequences, approximately 15% of which are singletons. Sequenced: whole blood. The receptors were sampled from an adult who was a healthcare worker with PCR-confirmed SARS-CoV-2 infection or an uninfected control (not recorded which). CDR3s include the opening cysteine and the closing phenylalanine or tryptophan. The order of the fields is CDR3 DNA, CDR3 protein, clone size, V gene, J gene, D gene. A D gene is named only where the DNA matches it firmly. The listing skips clone size in some rows; elsewhere it reads once, few, many or a size class.

CDR3nt: TGTGCCAGCAGTGTCCAGACAGGAAAGAACACCGGGGAGCTGTTTTTT; CDR3aa: CASSVQTGKNTGELFF; abundance: .; v_gene: TRBV6-1; j_gene: TRBJ2-2; d_gene: .
CDR3nt: TGTGCCAGCAGCCCAGGGGGGGATACGAACACCGGGGAGCTGTTTTTT; CDR3aa: CASSPGGDTNTGELFF; abundance: .; v_gene: TRBV11-2; j_gene: TRBJ2-2; d_gene: .
CDR3nt: TGTGCCAGCAGCCGACGTGCGGAGCATAGCGGCACCGGGGAGCTGTTTTTT; CDR3aa: CASSRRAEHSGTGELFF; abundance: .; v_gene: TRBV7-8; j_gene: TRBJ2-2; d_gene: .
CDR3nt: TGCAGTGCTAGAAGCCCAGGGGAGAACACCGGGGAGCTGTTTTTT; CDR3aa: CSARSPGENTGELFF; abundance: few; v_gene: TRBV20-1; j_gene: TRBJ2-2; d_gene: .
CDR3nt: TGCGCCAGCAGCCAAGGAGGGACTAGCGGGGCCAATGAGCAGTTCTTC; CDR3aa: CASSQGGTSGANEQFF; abundance: .; v_gene: TRBV4-3; j_gene: TRBJ2-1; d_gene: TRBD2
CDR3nt: TGCGCCAGCAGCTTGGGGACAGCTGGGGCCAACGTCCTGACTTTC; CDR3aa: CASSLGTAGANVLTF; abundance: many; v_gene: TRBV5-1; j_gene: TRBJ2-6; d_gene: .
CDR3nt: TGCGCCAGCAGCCAAGAGGCCTATGGCTACACCTTC; CDR3aa: CASSQEAYGYTF; abundance: few; v_gene: TRBV4-1; j_gene: TRBJ1-2; d_gene: .
CDR3nt: TGCAGTGCTAGCGGCCAAGAGACCCAGTACTTC; CDR3aa: CSASGQETQYF; abundance: .; v_gene: TRBV20-1; j_gene: TRBJ2-5; d_gene: .
CDR3nt: TGCAGCGCTTTGCCCTCCACAGATACGCAGTATTTT; CDR3aa: CSALPSTDTQYF; abundance: .; v_gene: TRBV29-1; j_gene: TRBJ2-3; d_gene: .
CDR3nt: TGTGCCAGCAGTGACGGGGCATGGAACACTGAAGCTTTCTTT; CDR3aa: CASSDGAWNTEAFF; abundance: .; v_gene: TRBV6-4; j_gene: TRBJ1-1; d_gene: .
CDR3nt: TGTGCCAGCAGTCAAGTCCAGGAGACCTTATTCTTC; CDR3aa: CASSQVQETLFF; abundance: few; v_gene: TRBV28; j_gene: TRBJ2-1; d_gene: .
CDR3nt: TGTGCCAGCAGCCCGACCCCAAAAGTATACGAGCAGTACTTC; CDR3aa: CASSPTPKVYEQYF; abundance: few; v_gene: TRBV28; j_gene: TRBJ2-7; d_gene: .
CDR3nt: TGCGGAATGGCTTCTGGAAACACCATATATTTT; CDR3aa: CGMASGNTIYF; abundance: .; v_gene: TRBV20-1; j_gene: TRBJ1-3; d_gene: .
CDR3nt: TGCAGCTTCTCGGGACTAAGGAGTAACTATGGCTACACCTTC; CDR3aa: CSFSGLRSNYGYTF; abundance: many; v_gene: TRBV29-1; j_gene: TRBJ1-2; d_gene: .
CDR3nt: TGTGCCAGCAGTCTGCCGGGACAGGGGGCGATGAACACTGAAGCTTTCTTT; CDR3aa: CASSLPGQGAMNTEAFF; abundance: few; v_gene: TRBV6-6; j_gene: TRBJ1-1; d_gene: TRBD1
CDR3nt: TGTGCCAGCAGTCAGCCCGGAACAGATACGCAGTATTTT; CDR3aa: CASSQPGTDTQYF; abundance: .; v_gene: TRBV7-8; j_gene: TRBJ2-3; d_gene: .
CDR3nt: TGCAGTGCTAGAGATCGTCGCGGCTATGGCTACACCTTC; CDR3aa: CSARDRRGYGYTF; abundance: few; v_gene: TRBV20-1; j_gene: TRBJ1-2; d_gene: .
CDR3nt: TGTGCCAGCAGCCAAAGGACAGGCCAGCCCCAGCATTTT; CDR3aa: CASSQRTGQPQHF; abundance: many; v_gene: TRBV3-1; j_gene: TRBJ1-5; d_gene: TRBD1
CDR3nt: TGTGCCAGCAGTTTGCAGGGGGCGGCAGATACGCAGTATTTT; CDR3aa: CASSLQGAADTQYF; abundance: few; v_gene: TRBV28; j_gene: TRBJ2-3; d_gene: TRBD1
CDR3nt: TGTGCCAGCAGCCAAGAATTTTTTGGAACCGGGGAGCTGTTTTTT; CDR3aa: CASSQEFFGTGELFF; abundance: .; v_gene: TRBV14; j_gene: TRBJ2-2; d_gene: .
CDR3nt: TGCAGTGCCAACCGCGGGGCTAGCGGGGGCCTTAGGGACGAGCAGTACTTC; CDR3aa: CSANRGASGGLRDEQYF; abundance: .; v_gene: TRBV20-1; j_gene: TRBJ2-7; d_gene: TRBD2
CDR3nt: TGTGCCAGCAGCGTCAGGGCCTGGCAGTTCTTC; CDR3aa: CASSVRAWQFF; abundance: .; v_gene: TRBV7-9; j_gene: TRBJ2-1; d_gene: .
CDR3nt: TGTGCCAGCAGTCCGACAGGGAGAGATAATTCACCCCTCCACTTT; CDR3aa: CASSPTGRDNSPLHF; abundance: .; v_gene: TRBV6-2/TRBV6-3; j_gene: TRBJ1-6; d_gene: TRBD1
CDR3nt: TGCGCCAGCAGTTTGGACAGGGTCTCTGAAGCTTTCTTT; CDR3aa: CASSLDRVSEAFF; abundance: .; v_gene: TRBV10-1; j_gene: TRBJ1-1; d_gene: TRBD1
CDR3nt: TGTGCCAGCAGTGCAGCGCGTCCGAGAGAGACCCAGTACTTC; CDR3aa: CASSAARPRETQYF; abundance: few; v_gene: TRBV6-5; j_gene: TRBJ2-5; d_gene: .
CDR3nt: TGCAGTGCTAGAGATATTCTGAGGGACAATGCGAACACTGAAGCTTTCTTT; CDR3aa: CSARDILRDNANTEAFF; abundance: few; v_gene: TRBV20-1; j_gene: TRBJ1-1; d_gene: .
CDR3nt: TGTGCCAGCAGTCCTACGTCAGATACGCAGTATTTT; CDR3aa: CASSPTSDTQYF; abundance: .; v_gene: TRBV6-6; j_gene: TRBJ2-3; d_gene: .
CDR3nt: TGCAGTGCTAGGCCCCCCGGGACAGGGACCTACGAGCAGTACTTC; CDR3aa: CSARPPGTGTYEQYF; abundance: few; v_gene: TRBV20-1; j_gene: TRBJ2-7; d_gene: TRBD1
CDR3nt: TGCAGTGCTAGAGCGAATGCCTACAATGAGCAGTTCTTC; CDR3aa: CSARANAYNEQFF; abundance: .; v_gene: TRBV20-1; j_gene: TRBJ2-1; d_gene: .
CDR3nt: TGCGCCAGCAGCCTCCAGGGGGCCGGCGGCAATCAGCCCCAGCATTTT; CDR3aa: CASSLQGAGGNQPQHF; abundance: few; v_gene: TRBV4-1; j_gene: TRBJ1-5; d_gene: TRBD1
CDR3nt: TGTGCCAGCAGCTTGGGACTAGCGGGGGACTACGAGCAGTACTTC; CDR3aa: CASSLGLAGDYEQYF; abundance: many; v_gene: TRBV7-2; j_gene: TRBJ2-7; d_gene: TRBD2
CDR3nt: TGTGCCAGCAGCATCACCGGGACCCGAAGCTCCTACGAGCAGTACTTC; CDR3aa: CASSITGTRSSYEQYF; abundance: many; v_gene: TRBV11-1; j_gene: TRBJ2-7; d_gene: .
CDR3nt: TGTGCCACCAGTGATTATAAGGGGACTAACTATGGCTACACCTTC; CDR3aa: CATSDYKGTNYGYTF; abundance: few; v_gene: TRBV24-1; j_gene: TRBJ1-2; d_gene: .
CDR3nt: TGTGCCAGCAGCGCAGGGGCCTACGAGCAGTACTTC; CDR3aa: CASSAGAYEQYF; abundance: few; v_gene: TRBV3-1; j_gene: TRBJ2-7; d_gene: .
CDR3nt: TGTGCCAGCAGCACAGACAGGGGGAAATATGAAGCTTTCTTT; CDR3aa: CASSTDRGKYEAFF; abundance: .; v_gene: TRBV7-8; j_gene: TRBJ1-1; d_gene: TRBD1
CDR3nt: TGTGCCAGCAGTTTTATAGGGCAGGCTAGCACAGATACGCAGTATTTT; CDR3aa: CASSFIGQASTDTQYF; abundance: few; v_gene: TRBV28; j_gene: TRBJ2-3; d_gene: .
CDR3nt: TGTGCCAGCAGCTTAGGCCACGACGGCGATGGCTACACCTTC; CDR3aa: CASSLGHDGDGYTF; abundance: few; v_gene: TRBV13; j_gene: TRBJ1-2; d_gene: .
CDR3nt: TGCAGCGTTGGGAGGGGTGAAAAACTGTTTTTT; CDR3aa: CSVGRGEKLFF; abundance: few; v_gene: TRBV29-1; j_gene: TRBJ1-4; d_gene: .
CDR3nt: TGTGCCAGCAGCTTAACCAGGCATAGCTCCTATAATTCACCCCTCCACTTT; CDR3aa: CASSLTRHSSYNSPLHF; abundance: .; v_gene: TRBV7-9; j_gene: TRBJ1-6; d_gene: .